This T cell receptor beta chain was recovered during a study of T cell repertoires in cytomegalovirus infection. Trimming took off 2 bases at V and 7 bases at J, with 6 bases between the two ends. The CDR3 is 12 residues long. TCRdb reprocessed the reads via MiXCR and lists one record per CDR3 protein. The table includes some 160,000 distinct CDR3 sequences, more than 15% detected once. The table lists this clonotype with many counts. The rearrangement links TRBV12-3 or TRBV12-4 to TRBJ2-1; possible D gene TRBD1, 5 bases. Sequencing was performed on CD8+ T cells from PBMCs. The source of this sequence is a human donor in good health (CMV status not recorded). Some clones in this sample may be carry-over from other donors' samples. CDR3 bases: TGTGCCAGCAGTTTATCAGGGAATGAGCAGTTCTTC. Translation gives CASSLSGNEQFF.